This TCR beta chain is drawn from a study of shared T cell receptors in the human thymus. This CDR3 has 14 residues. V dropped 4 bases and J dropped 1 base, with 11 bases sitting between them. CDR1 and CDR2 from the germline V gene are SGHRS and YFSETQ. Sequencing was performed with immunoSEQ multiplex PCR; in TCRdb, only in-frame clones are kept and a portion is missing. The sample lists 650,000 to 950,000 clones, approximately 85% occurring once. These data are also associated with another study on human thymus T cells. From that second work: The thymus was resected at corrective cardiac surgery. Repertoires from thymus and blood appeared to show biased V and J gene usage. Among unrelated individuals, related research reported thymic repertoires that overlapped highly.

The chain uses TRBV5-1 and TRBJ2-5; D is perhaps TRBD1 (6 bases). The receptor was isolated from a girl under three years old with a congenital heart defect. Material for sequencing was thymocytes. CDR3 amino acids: CASSVRGFQETQYF. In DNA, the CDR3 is TGCGCCAGCAGCGTCAGGGGCTTCCAAGAGACCCAGTACTTC.